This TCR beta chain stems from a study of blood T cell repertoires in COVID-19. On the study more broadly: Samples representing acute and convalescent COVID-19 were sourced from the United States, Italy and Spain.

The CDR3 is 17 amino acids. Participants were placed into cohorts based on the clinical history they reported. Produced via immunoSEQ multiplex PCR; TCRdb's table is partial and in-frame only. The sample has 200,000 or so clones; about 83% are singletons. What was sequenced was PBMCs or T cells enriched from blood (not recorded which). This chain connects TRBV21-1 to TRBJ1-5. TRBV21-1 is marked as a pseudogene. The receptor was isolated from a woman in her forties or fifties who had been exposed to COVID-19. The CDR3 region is CASSKELERGGNQPQHF. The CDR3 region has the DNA TGTGCCAGCAGCAAAGAATTAGAGAGGGGGGGGAATCAGCCCCAGCATTTT.